These T cell receptor beta chains were read from a single sample in a study of beta chain features in type 1 diabetes. Repertoires were generated with immunoSEQ multiplex PCR, while TCRdb's copy carries only in-frame clones and drops some. Seen here are about 640,000 clones, around 12% observed once, and the top ten hold more than 0.095%. The material sequenced was naive CD4+ T cells from blood. Receptors were obtained from a man in his thirties or forties with type 1 diabetes. Both conserved end residues are part of each CDR3. The D gene is left open where the match is weak. Clone size is stated in some rows and not others, as once, few, many or a class when expanded.

DNA: TGTGCCAGCAGTGAACATCAGGTTAGCTCCTACGAGCAGTACTTC
CDR3: CASSEHQVSSYEQYF
J: TRBJ2-7
size: -
D: -
V: TRBV25-1

DNA: TGTGCCAGCAGCTCCGGGGGGAGCTCCTACAATGAGCAGTTCTTC
CDR3: CASSSGGSSYNEQFF
J: TRBJ2-1
size: -
D: TRBD2
V: TRBV7-3

DNA: TGTGCCAGCAGCGCATCACAGGGGTCGTACGAGCAGTACTTC
CDR3: CASSASQGSYEQYF
J: TRBJ2-7
size: few
D: TRBD1
V: TRBV7-9

DNA: TGTGCCAGCAGGCCGGGACACCAGAACACTGAAGCTTTCTTT
CDR3: CASRPGHQNTEAFF
J: TRBJ1-1
size: few
D: -
V: TRBV7-2

DNA: TGTGCCAGCAGTGACCTACGCCGGGCCTCTAAAATTAACTATGGCTACACCTTC
CDR3: CASSDLRRASKINYGYTF
J: TRBJ1-2
size: -
D: -
V: TRBV6-1

DNA: TGTGCCAGCAGTTGGGGACAGGGGCATCTCGAGCAGTACTTC
CDR3: CASSWGQGHLEQYF
J: TRBJ2-7
size: -
D: TRBD1
V: TRBV5-6

DNA: TGCAGCGTTGAGACAGCCGGGGCCAACGTCCTGACTTTC
CDR3: CSVETAGANVLTF
J: TRBJ2-6
size: few
D: -
V: TRBV29-1

DNA: TGTGCCAGCAGCTTAGACGGAACTGGAAACACCATATATTTT
CDR3: CASSLDGTGNTIYF
J: TRBJ1-3
size: few
D: -
V: TRBV7-9

DNA: TGTGCCAGCAGTTACCTTGGACTGACCTCTGGAAACACCATATATTTT
CDR3: CASSYLGLTSGNTIYF
J: TRBJ1-3
size: -
D: -
V: TRBV6-6

DNA: TGCGCCAGCAGCCAGAATACCTCACCCCTCCACTTT
CDR3: CASSQNTSPLHF
J: TRBJ1-6
size: few
D: -
V: TRBV4-3

DNA: TGTGCCATCAGTGAGTCGAGTTTTCAGGGGTCAGATGGCTACACCTTC
CDR3: CAISESSFQGSDGYTF
J: TRBJ1-2
size: few
D: -
V: TRBV10-3

DNA: TGTGCCAGCAGTTGGGACAGTTTCAATCAGCCCCAGCATTTT
CDR3: CASSWDSFNQPQHF
J: TRBJ1-5
size: few
D: TRBD1
V: TRBV6-1

DNA: TGTGCCAGCAGCTTAGACTCACCCAGGGCCTACGAGCAGTACTTC
CDR3: CASSLDSPRAYEQYF
J: TRBJ2-7
size: few
D: -
V: TRBV7-2

DNA: TGTGCCAGTAGTATCCCGGAGAGGTTCTATGGCTACACCTTC
CDR3: CASSIPERFYGYTF
J: TRBJ1-2
size: -
D: -
V: TRBV19

DNA: TGTGCCAGTAGTATGGGGGACACTGAAGCTTTCTTT
CDR3: CASSMGDTEAFF
J: TRBJ1-1
size: -
D: -
V: TRBV19

DNA: TGTGCCAGTAGTCCCCGGGACAGGGGAGTACCTGAAGCTTTCTTT
CDR3: CASSPRDRGVPEAFF
J: TRBJ1-1
size: few
D: TRBD1
V: TRBV19